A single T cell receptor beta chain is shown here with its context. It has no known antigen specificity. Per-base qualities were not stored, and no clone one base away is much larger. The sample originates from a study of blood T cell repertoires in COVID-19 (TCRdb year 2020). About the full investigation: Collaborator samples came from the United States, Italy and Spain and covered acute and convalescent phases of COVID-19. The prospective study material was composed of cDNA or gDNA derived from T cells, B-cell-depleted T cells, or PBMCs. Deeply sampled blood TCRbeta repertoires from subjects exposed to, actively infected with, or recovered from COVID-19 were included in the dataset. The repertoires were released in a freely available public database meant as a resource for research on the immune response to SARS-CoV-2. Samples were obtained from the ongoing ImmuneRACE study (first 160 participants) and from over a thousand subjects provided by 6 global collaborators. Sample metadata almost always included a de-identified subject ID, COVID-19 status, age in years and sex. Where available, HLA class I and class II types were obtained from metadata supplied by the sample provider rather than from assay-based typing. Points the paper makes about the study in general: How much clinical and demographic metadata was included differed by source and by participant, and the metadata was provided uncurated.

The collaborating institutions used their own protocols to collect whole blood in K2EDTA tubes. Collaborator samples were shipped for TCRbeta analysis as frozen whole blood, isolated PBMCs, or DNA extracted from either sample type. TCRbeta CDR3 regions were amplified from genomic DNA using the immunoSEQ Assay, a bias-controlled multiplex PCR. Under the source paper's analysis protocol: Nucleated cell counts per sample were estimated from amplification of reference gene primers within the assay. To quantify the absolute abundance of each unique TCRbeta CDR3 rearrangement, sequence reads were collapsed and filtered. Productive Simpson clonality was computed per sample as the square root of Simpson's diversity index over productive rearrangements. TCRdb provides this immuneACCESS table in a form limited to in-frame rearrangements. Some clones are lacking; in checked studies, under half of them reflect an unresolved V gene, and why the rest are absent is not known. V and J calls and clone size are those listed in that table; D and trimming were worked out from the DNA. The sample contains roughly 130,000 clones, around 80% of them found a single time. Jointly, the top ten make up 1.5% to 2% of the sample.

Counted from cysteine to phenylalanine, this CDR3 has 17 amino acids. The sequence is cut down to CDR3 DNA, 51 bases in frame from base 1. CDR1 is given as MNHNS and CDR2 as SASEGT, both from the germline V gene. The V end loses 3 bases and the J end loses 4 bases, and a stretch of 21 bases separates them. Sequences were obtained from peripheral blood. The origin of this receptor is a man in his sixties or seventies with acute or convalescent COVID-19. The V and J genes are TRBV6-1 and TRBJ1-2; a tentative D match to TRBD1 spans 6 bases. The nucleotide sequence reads TGTGCCAGCAGTGAGTGGGGTGGGATAACAGGGACCTATGGCTACACCTTC. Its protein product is CASSEWGGITGTYGYTF.